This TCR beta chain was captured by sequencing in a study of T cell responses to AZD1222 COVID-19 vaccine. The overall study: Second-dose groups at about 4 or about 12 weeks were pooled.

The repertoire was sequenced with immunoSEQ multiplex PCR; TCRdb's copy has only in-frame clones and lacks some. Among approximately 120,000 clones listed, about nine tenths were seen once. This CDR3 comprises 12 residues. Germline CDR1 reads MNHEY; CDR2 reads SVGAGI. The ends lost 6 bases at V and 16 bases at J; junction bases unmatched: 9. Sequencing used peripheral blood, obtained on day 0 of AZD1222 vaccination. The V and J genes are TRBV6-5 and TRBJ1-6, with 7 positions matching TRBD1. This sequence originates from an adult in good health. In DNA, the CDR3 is TGTGCCAGCAGAACCTCAACAGGGGTTCTCCACTTT. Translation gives CASRTSTGVLHF.